What follows is one T cell receptor (beta chain) and its context. Its matching antigen is unknown. This sample was taken from a study of cytomegalovirus exposure and HLA in healthy donors. Turning to the study itself: In a previous analysis, 110 million or so unique TCR beta sequences were found from approximately 180 million T cells.

Study-level results: The authors listed 180 or so TCR beta chains as cytomegalovirus-associated.

With 60 Vbeta and 13 Jbeta primers, the PCR was carried out. Data came from immunoSEQ multiplex PCR; TCRdb stores just in-frame clones and leaves some out. The table has fewer than 120,000 clones, nearly 80% seen once. The source material was PBMCs. The receptor was isolated from a woman in her twenties or thirties in good health and CMV-seronegative.

The CDR3 loop reads CASSLTGDNSPLHF. CDR3 sequence (DNA): TGTGCCAGCAGCTTGACAGGGGATAATTCACCCCTCCACTTT. This rearrangement joins TRBV5-4 to TRBJ1-6, with TRBD1 identical over 7 bases. The CDR3 covers 14 residues. CDR1 SGHNT and CDR2 YYREEE come from the germline V gene (reference sequence). J was trimmed by 5 bases and V by 1 base; bases with no gene match: 0. Full variable domain (rest looked up from reference TRBV5-4 and TRBJ1-6): ETGVTQSPTHLIKTRGQQVTLRCSSQSGHNTVSWYQQALGQGPQFIFQYYREEENGRGNFPPRFSGLQFPNYSSELNVNALELDDSALYLCASSLTGDNSPLHFGNGTRLTVT.